These T cell receptor beta chains were read from a single sample in a study of beta chain features in type 1 diabetes. Method: immunoSEQ multiplex PCR; TCRdb's copy keeps in-frame clones and lacks some. In the table there are almost 350,000 clones, 8% of which are singletons. The source material was central memory CD4+ T cells from blood. Receptors originate from a woman aged 18 to 35 in good health. The CDR3 runs from the conserved cysteine through the conserved F or W. A D gene is named only where the DNA matches it firmly. Where a row states a size, it is once, few, many or the class of an expanded clone; other rows omit it.

V gene: TRBV19; D gene: -; J gene: TRBJ2-5; clone size: -; CDR3 protein: CASSMVSQETQYF; CDR3 DNA: TGTGCCAGTAGTATGGTCAGCCAAGAGACCCAGTACTTC
V gene: TRBV4-2; D gene: -; J gene: TRBJ1-2; clone size: few; CDR3 protein: CASSQDPGGNYGYTF; CDR3 DNA: TGTGCCAGCAGCCAAGATCCGGGGGGTAACTATGGCTACACCTTC
V gene: TRBV5-1; D gene: TRBD2; J gene: TRBJ2-1; clone size: few; CDR3 protein: CASSEGLAGVNEQFF; CDR3 DNA: TGCGCCAGCAGCGAGGGACTAGCGGGAGTCAATGAGCAGTTCTTC
V gene: TRBV5-6; D gene: TRBD2; J gene: TRBJ2-1; clone size: few; CDR3 protein: CASSLDLAGGGNEQFF; CDR3 DNA: TGTGCCAGCAGCTTGGACCTAGCGGGAGGAGGCAATGAGCAGTTCTTC
V gene: TRBV5-4; D gene: -; J gene: TRBJ2-1; clone size: few; CDR3 protein: CASSLASATHNEQFF; CDR3 DNA: TGTGCCAGCAGCTTGGCCTCGGCCACCCACAATGAGCAGTTCTTC
V gene: TRBV7-6; D gene: -; J gene: TRBJ1-4; clone size: few; CDR3 protein: CASSPRGQLNEKLFF; CDR3 DNA: TGTGCCAGCAGCCCCCGAGGGCAGCTTAATGAAAAACTGTTTTTT
V gene: TRBV6-6; D gene: TRBD2; J gene: TRBJ2-7; clone size: few; CDR3 protein: CASRIPLAGGSYEQYF; CDR3 DNA: TGTGCCAGCAGGATCCCCCTAGCGGGAGGCTCCTACGAGCAGTACTTC
V gene: TRBV7-2; D gene: TRBD1; J gene: TRBJ2-1; clone size: -; CDR3 protein: CASSAGQGEYNEQFF; CDR3 DNA: TGTGCCAGCAGCGCGGGACAGGGCGAATACAATGAGCAGTTCTTC
V gene: TRBV6-6; D gene: -; J gene: TRBJ2-7; clone size: few; CDR3 protein: CASSTSHYSYEQYF; CDR3 DNA: TGTGCCAGCAGCACGAGCCATTATTCCTACGAGCAGTACTTC
V gene: TRBV4-2; D gene: TRBD1; J gene: TRBJ1-2; clone size: -; CDR3 protein: CASSLNSGQGGGYTF; CDR3 DNA: TGTGCCAGCAGCTTGAATTCGGGACAGGGAGGCGGCTACACCTTC
V gene: TRBV14; D gene: TRBD2; J gene: TRBJ2-5; clone size: few; CDR3 protein: CASSQVRLAGVGRETQYF; CDR3 DNA: TGTGCCAGCAGCCAAGTGAGGCTAGCGGGAGTCGGGAGGGAGACCCAGTACTTC
V gene: TRBV29-1; D gene: -; J gene: TRBJ2-2; clone size: -; CDR3 protein: CSVGKGSRGAVF; CDR3 DNA: -
V gene: TRBV2; D gene: TRBD2; J gene: TRBJ2-7; clone size: few; CDR3 protein: CASRRDYNSYEQYF; CDR3 DNA: TGTGCCAGCAGGAGGGACTACAACTCCTACGAGCAGTACTTC
V gene: TRBV28; D gene: TRBD1; J gene: TRBJ2-1; clone size: few; CDR3 protein: CASSQGQFVYNEQFF; CDR3 DNA: TGTGCCAGCAGTCAGGGACAGTTCGTTTACAATGAGCAGTTCTTC
V gene: TRBV11-1; D gene: TRBD1; J gene: TRBJ2-5; clone size: many; CDR3 protein: CASSSPTGTGETQYF; CDR3 DNA: TGTGCCAGCAGCTCACCGACAGGGACCGGAGAGACCCAGTACTTC
V gene: TRBV18; D gene: -; J gene: TRBJ2-7; clone size: -; CDR3 protein: CASSPPGGNYEQYF; CDR3 DNA: TGTGCCAGCTCACCACCAGGGGGTAACTACGAGCAGTACTTC
V gene: TRBV28; D gene: -; J gene: TRBJ2-7; clone size: -; CDR3 protein: CASKDSSYEQYF; CDR3 DNA: TGTGCCAGTAAGGACAGCTCCTACGAGCAGTACTTC
V gene: TRBV2; D gene: TRBD2; J gene: TRBJ2-7; clone size: -; CDR3 protein: CASRPGLAGFYEQYF; CDR3 DNA: TGTGCCAGCAGGCCAGGACTAGCGGGGTTCTACGAGCAGTACTTC
V gene: TRBV10-3; D gene: -; J gene: TRBJ1-4; clone size: many; CDR3 protein: CAIRDHNVGGEGKLFF; CDR3 DNA: TGTGCCATCAGAGACCACAACGTTGGGGGAGAGGGAAAACTGTTTTTT
V gene: TRBV19; D gene: -; J gene: TRBJ1-4; clone size: -; CDR3 protein: CASSMIGGSNEKLFF; CDR3 DNA: TGTGCCAGTAGTATGATCGGAGGATCTAATGAAAAACTGTTTTTT
V gene: TRBV5-1; D gene: -; J gene: TRBJ2-7; clone size: -; CDR3 protein: CASSLVGVEQYF; CDR3 DNA: TGCGCCAGCAGCTTGGTAGGGGTTGAGCAGTACTTC
V gene: TRBV18; D gene: -; J gene: TRBJ2-3; clone size: -; CDR3 protein: CASSPPATDTQYF; CDR3 DNA: TGTGCCAGCTCACCACCGGCAACAGATACGCAGTATTTT
V gene: TRBV16; D gene: -; J gene: TRBJ2-3; clone size: many; CDR3 protein: CASSGYNTDTQYF; CDR3 DNA: TGTGCCAGCAGCGGGTACAACACAGATACGCAGTATTTT
V gene: TRBV28; D gene: TRBD1; J gene: TRBJ2-7; clone size: -; CDR3 protein: CASSSGTGDLYEQYF; CDR3 DNA: TGTGCCAGCAGTTCCGGGACAGGGGATTTGTACGAGCAGTACTTC
V gene: TRBV6-5; D gene: -; J gene: TRBJ2-7; clone size: few; CDR3 protein: CASSRGRFEQYF; CDR3 DNA: TGTGCCAGCAGCCGAGGGAGATTCGAGCAGTACTTC
V gene: TRBV19; D gene: -; J gene: TRBJ1-2; clone size: -; CDR3 protein: CASSIGIEGSNYGYTF; CDR3 DNA: TGTGCCAGTAGTATCGGCATTGAGGGATCTAACTATGGCTACACCTTC
V gene: TRBV6-1; D gene: TRBD1; J gene: TRBJ2-7; clone size: few; CDR3 protein: CASSGQGVFEQYF; CDR3 DNA: TGTGCCAGCAGTGGCCAGGGGGTCTTCGAGCAGTACTTC
V gene: TRBV7-9; D gene: TRBD1; J gene: TRBJ2-7; clone size: many; CDR3 protein: CASSLAVDRAFSYEQYF; CDR3 DNA: TGTGCCAGCAGCTTAGCCGTAGACAGGGCCTTCTCCTACGAGCAGTACTTC
V gene: TRBV2; D gene: TRBD2; J gene: TRBJ2-1; clone size: many; CDR3 protein: CASRTGTSYGNEQFF; CDR3 DNA: TGTGCCAGCAGAACCGGGACTAGCTATGGCAATGAGCAGTTCTTC
V gene: TRBV5-5; D gene: -; J gene: TRBJ1-2; clone size: -; CDR3 protein: CASSYSQSYGYTF; CDR3 DNA: TGTGCCAGCAGCTACAGTCAGTCCTATGGCTACACCTTC
V gene: TRBV6-6; D gene: -; J gene: TRBJ1-4; clone size: -; CDR3 protein: CASSPEAGVREKLFF; CDR3 DNA: TGTGCCAGCAGCCCCGAGGCAGGGGTGCGGGAAAAACTGTTTTTT
V gene: TRBV29-1; D gene: -; J gene: TRBJ1-2; clone size: -; CDR3 protein: CSVDSGNEYGYTF; CDR3 DNA: TGCAGCGTTGATTCGGGGAACGAGTATGGCTACACCTTC
V gene: TRBV11-3; D gene: -; J gene: TRBJ1-1; clone size: many; CDR3 protein: CASSLDRMNTEAFF; CDR3 DNA: TGTGCCAGCAGCTTAGATCGCATGAACACTGAAGCTTTCTTT
V gene: TRBV7-2; D gene: TRBD1; J gene: TRBJ2-2; clone size: -; CDR3 protein: CASSLRTGLDTGELFF; CDR3 DNA: TGTGCCAGCAGCCTACGGACAGGTCTTGACACCGGGGAGCTGTTTTTT
V gene: TRBV10-3; D gene: TRBD2; J gene: TRBJ2-2; clone size: many; CDR3 protein: CASLAGAANTGELFF; CDR3 DNA: TGTGCCAGTCTAGCGGGAGCTGCGAACACCGGGGAGCTGTTTTTT
V gene: TRBV9; D gene: -; J gene: TRBJ1-5; clone size: few; CDR3 protein: CASSVNRVGQPQHF; CDR3 DNA: TGTGCCAGCAGCGTAAACAGGGTTGGACAGCCCCAGCATTTT
V gene: TRBV28; D gene: -; J gene: TRBJ2-1; clone size: many; CDR3 protein: CASTHYRTEYNEQFF; CDR3 DNA: TGTGCCAGCACCCACTACAGGACGGAGTACAATGAGCAGTTCTTC
V gene: TRBV19; D gene: TRBD1; J gene: TRBJ2-6; clone size: -; CDR3 protein: CASSKHRGQSGANVLTF; CDR3 DNA: TGTGCCAGTAGTAAACACAGGGGGCAGTCTGGGGCCAACGTCCTGACTTTC
V gene: TRBV29-1; D gene: -; J gene: TRBJ1-2; clone size: -; CDR3 protein: CSVVGLYGYTF; CDR3 DNA: TGCAGCGTTGTAGGGCTCTATGGCTACACCTTC
V gene: TRBV2; D gene: TRBD1; J gene: TRBJ2-7; clone size: -; CDR3 protein: CASSEAPKQGAHEQYF; CDR3 DNA: TGTGCCAGCAGCGAAGCCCCGAAACAGGGGGCGCACGAGCAGTACTTC
V gene: TRBV28; D gene: -; J gene: TRBJ1-5; clone size: many; CDR3 protein: CASTRGRGQPQHF; CDR3 DNA: TGTGCCAGCACCCGCGGCCGGGGTCAGCCCCAGCATTTT
V gene: TRBV4-2; D gene: TRBD2; J gene: TRBJ2-1; clone size: -; CDR3 protein: CASSQVWAGGAENEQFF; CDR3 DNA: TGTGCCAGCAGCCAAGTCTGGGCGGGAGGAGCGGAAAATGAGCAGTTCTTC
V gene: TRBV4-3; D gene: -; J gene: TRBJ2-1; clone size: -; CDR3 protein: CASSQVGAGTNEQFF; CDR3 DNA: TGCGCCAGCAGCCAAGTGGGAGCCGGGACTAATGAGCAGTTCTTC
V gene: TRBV29-1; D gene: -; J gene: TRBJ2-3; clone size: few; CDR3 protein: CSVAPGISTDTQYF; CDR3 DNA: TGCAGCGTTGCCCCAGGGATTAGCACAGATACGCAGTATTTT
V gene: TRBV6-1; D gene: TRBD1; J gene: TRBJ2-5; clone size: few; CDR3 protein: CASSSPRTGVTTQYF; CDR3 DNA: TGTGCCAGCAGTTCACCCCGGACAGGGGTAACGACCCAGTACTTC
V gene: TRBV15; D gene: -; J gene: TRBJ2-1; clone size: -; CDR3 protein: CATSRGGSGFINEQFF; CDR3 DNA: TGTGCCACCAGCAGAGGGGGGTCGGGATTTATTAATGAGCAGTTCTTC
V gene: TRBV4-2; D gene: -; J gene: TRBJ2-7; clone size: -; CDR3 protein: CASSQERSLEQYF; CDR3 DNA: TGTGCCAGCAGCCAAGAAAGGAGCTTGGAGCAGTACTTC
V gene: TRBV7-2; D gene: -; J gene: TRBJ2-7; clone size: -; CDR3 protein: CASSLVSRRRDEQYF; CDR3 DNA: TGTGCCAGCAGCTTAGTCAGCCGGCGTCGGGACGAGCAGTACTTC
V gene: TRBV5-8; D gene: -; J gene: TRBJ1-5; clone size: -; CDR3 protein: CASSPNTGYSNQPQHF; CDR3 DNA: TGTGCCAGCAGCCCAAACACAGGGTATAGCAATCAGCCCCAGCATTTT
V gene: TRBV6-1; D gene: TRBD2; J gene: TRBJ2-3; clone size: -; CDR3 protein: CASSEMGGSTTDTQYF; CDR3 DNA: TGTGCCAGCAGTGAAATGGGCGGGAGTACTACAGATACGCAGTATTTT
V gene: TRBV19; D gene: -; J gene: TRBJ1-1; clone size: few; CDR3 protein: CASSISGDTEAFF; CDR3 DNA: TGTGCCAGTAGTATCTCCGGGGACACTGAAGCTTTCTTT
V gene: TRBV7-9; D gene: -; J gene: TRBJ1-1; clone size: many; CDR3 protein: CASSSDQGQNTEAFF; CDR3 DNA: TGTGCCAGCAGCTCAGATCAGGGGCAGAACACTGAAGCTTTCTTT